Each of the 15 T cell receptor beta chains below was sequenced from the same sample in a study of T cells in Graves' hyperthyroidism and ophthalmopathy. RNA transcripts served as the template for amplifying TCR beta CDR3 regions. The study used the HTBI primer set for a first-round RT-PCR of the TCR CDR3. Using its own MiXCR run on the multiplex PCR reads, TCRdb lists one record per CDR3 protein. The profile shows about 590,000 distinct CDR3 sequences, around 14% of them singletons. Sequences were obtained from blood. These receptors originate from a woman in her thirties with Graves' hyperthyroidism.

This clonotype appeared a few times. The chain has TRBV12-3 or TRBV12-4 and TRBJ2-7, with D possibly TRBD1 on 6 matching bases. This CDR3 has 15 residues. Trimming removed 6 bases from V and 2 bases from J, with 17 bases in between. The CDR3 bases are TGTGCCAGCAGCCTTAATCCAGGGGCCCCCTACGAGCAGTACTTC. It translates to CASSLNPGAPYEQYF.

About this clonotype itself: It may be a read error: a sequence one base away is much more abundant. Here the CDR3 omits its conserved ending phenylalanine or tryptophan, so a read error is the likely source. The gene calls are TRBV28 and TRBJ1-5, with 7 nucleotides matching TRBD1. CDR3 length equals 17 residues. The V gene end was trimmed by 2 bases and the J gene end by 0 bases; junction bases not matched to a gene: 7. Germline V gene data show CDR1 as MDHEN and CDR2 as SYDVKM. The CDR3 sequence is CASSLPAGGNSNQPQHL. In DNA form, the CDR3 reads TGTGCCAGCAGTTTACCGGCAGGGGGGAATAGCAATCAGCCCCAGCATCTT.

This clonotype was observed at least ten times. The chain employs TRBV7-2 and TRBJ2-5; 16 bases are shared with TRBD2. CDR3 length: 16 amino acids. The germline V gene has CDR1 SGHTA and CDR2 FQGNSA. J was trimmed by 5 bases and V by 4 bases; bases with no gene match: 4. The CDR3 loop reads CASSSGLAGGRETQYF. In nucleotides, the CDR3 is TGTGCCAGCAGCTCGGGACTAGCGGGAGGGCGGGAGACCCAGTACTTC.

The chain is built from TRBV19 and TRBJ2-1; 12 nucleotides agree with TRBD2. CDR1 LNHDA and CDR2 SQIVND come from the germline V gene (reference sequence). The V gene end was trimmed by 5 bases and the J gene end by 6 bases; junction bases not matched to a gene: 5. CDR3 length: 15 residues. As DNA, the CDR3 is TGTGCCAGTAGTCTGACTAGCGGGAGTTCCAATGAGCAGTTCTTC. It translates to CASSLTSGSSNEQFF.

A word on this clonotype: A much larger clone differs from this one at a single base, so this may be a read error. The rearrangement joins TRBV2 to TRBJ2-3; 7 bases are a match to TRBD1. Near its end, the DNA agrees better with TRBJ1-5, so the J call may be wrong. This CDR3 has 14 amino acids. Germline V gives CDR1 SNHLY, CDR2 FYNNEI. The CDR3 protein is CASSKDRETDTQHF. The CDR3 coding sequence is TGTGCCAGCAGTAAAGACAGGGAGACAGATACGCAGCATTTT.

This clonotype appeared many times. The V call is TRBV7-9, the J call TRBJ2-3, with 13 bases matching TRBD2. Germline V gene lookup returns CDR1 SEHNR and CDR2 FQNEAQ (reference sequence). Germline trimming cut 5 bases from V and 2 bases from J; bases unmatched to any gene: 13. The CDR3 extends over 19 amino acids. The CDR3 DNA reads as TGTGCCAGCAGCCTCACCCCCCTGGGACTAGCGGGATTCACAGATACGCAGTATTTT. Translation: CASSLTPLGLAGFTDTQYF.

This clonotype has a handful of counts. The J gene is TRBJ1-6, the V gene TRBV12-3 or TRBV12-4, with 7 bases lining up with TRBD1. The CDR3 consists of 14 residues. The J segment lost 7 bases and the V segment lost 6 bases, leaving 6 bases of the junction unmatched. CDR3 loop: CASSSQGQNSPLHF. The CDR3 nucleotides are TGTGCCAGCAGCTCCCAGGGACAGAATTCACCCCTCCACTTT.

On this clonotype itself: A much larger clonotype is one base distant, so this may be a read error. CDR3 nucleotide sequence: TGTGCCTGGAGTGTGAGTAGAAATGGCCACACCTTC. This sequence encodes CAWSVSRNGHTF. The rearrangement uses TRBV30 and TRBJ1-2; unclear D gene. The germline V gene has CDR1 GTSNPN and CDR2 SVGIG (reference sequence). The CDR3 extends over 12 amino acids. Using reference TRBV30 and TRBJ1-2 for the parts outside the CDR3, the full variable domain is SQTIHQWPATLVQPVGSPLSLECTVEGTSNPNLYWYRQAAGRGLQLLFYSVGIGQISSEVPQNLSASRPQDRQFILSSKKLLLSDSGFYLCAWSVSRNGHTFGSGTRLTVV.

This clonotype was recorded many times. This CDR3 is CASSLGTASNQPQHF. The CDR3 DNA reads TGTGCCAGCAGTTTAGGGACAGCGAGCAATCAGCCCCAGCATTTT. The rearrangement joins TRBV12-3 or TRBV12-4 to TRBJ1-5; maybe TRBD1 (6 bases). Between the trimmed V and J ends, which lost 1 base and 1 base, there was a span of 8 bases. This CDR3 region has 15 residues.

This clonotype was counted many times. The J gene is TRBJ1-1, the V gene TRBV18, with no clear D. With 8 bases removed from V and 2 bases from J, the gap between germline ends came to 9 bases. From germline, CDR1 is KGHSH and CDR2 LQKENI. The CDR3 runs 12 residues. The DNA of the CDR3 is TGTGCCAGCAGCCCAGGTAACACTGAAGCTTTCTTT. Translating gives CASSPGNTEAFF.

There are many counts of this clonotype. V gene TRBV18 combines with J gene TRBJ2-7, with 10 bases that match TRBD2. The CDR3 is made up of 16 amino acids. Looked up from germline, CDR1 is KGHSH and CDR2 is LQKENI. Losses at the gene ends were 3 bases for V and 2 bases for J; bases not matched to a gene: 7. CDR3 region: CASSPRAAGGPYEQYF. Written as DNA, the CDR3 is TGTGCCAGCTCACCGCGGGCAGCGGGAGGGCCCTACGAGCAGTACTTC.

There are many counts of this clonotype. V gene TRBV5-1 combines with J gene TRBJ2-1; D remains unclear. The CDR3 consists of 14 residues. V lost 2 bases, J lost 2 bases, and 8 bases lay in between. Germline V gene lookup returns CDR1 SGHRS and CDR2 YFSETQ. The CDR3 is CASSLSDPYNEQFF. CDR3 nucleotide sequence: TGCGCCAGCAGCTTATCAGATCCCTACAATGAGCAGTTCTTC.

V and J are TRBV4-2 and TRBJ2-7; D not certain. The CDR3 loop spans 16 amino acids. The V end lost 0 bases, the J end lost 0 bases, and 12 bases lay between the germline ends. Germline V gene data show CDR1 as LGHNA and CDR2 as YNFKEQ. The CDR3 sequence: CASSQEPLTSSYEQYF. CDR3 coding DNA: TGTGCCAGCAGCCAAGAACCCTTGACCAGCTCCTACGAGCAGTACTTC.

In this sample, this clonotype turned up many times. Mismatch with germline at one junction end may stem from a read error. The chain employs TRBV2 and TRBJ2-7; D not resolved. Germline assignment: CDR1 SNHLY and CDR2 FYNNEI. The CDR3 is made up of 12 amino acids. The CDR3 DNA sequence: TGTGCCAGCAGGGAAGGGATTTACGAGCAGTACTTC. This gives the protein CASREGIYEQYF.

V and J are TRBV7-8 and TRBJ2-1, with D perhaps assigned TRBD1 or TRBD2 (7 bases each). The CDR3 contains 14 residues. Per germline, CDR1 SGHVS and CDR2 FQNEAQ. With 7 bases removed from V and 6 bases from J, the gap between germline ends came to 16 bases. CDR3 in amino acids: CASMTGTNTNEQFF. The CDR3 region has the DNA TGTGCCAGCATGACAGGGACTAACACCAATGAGCAGTTCTTC.